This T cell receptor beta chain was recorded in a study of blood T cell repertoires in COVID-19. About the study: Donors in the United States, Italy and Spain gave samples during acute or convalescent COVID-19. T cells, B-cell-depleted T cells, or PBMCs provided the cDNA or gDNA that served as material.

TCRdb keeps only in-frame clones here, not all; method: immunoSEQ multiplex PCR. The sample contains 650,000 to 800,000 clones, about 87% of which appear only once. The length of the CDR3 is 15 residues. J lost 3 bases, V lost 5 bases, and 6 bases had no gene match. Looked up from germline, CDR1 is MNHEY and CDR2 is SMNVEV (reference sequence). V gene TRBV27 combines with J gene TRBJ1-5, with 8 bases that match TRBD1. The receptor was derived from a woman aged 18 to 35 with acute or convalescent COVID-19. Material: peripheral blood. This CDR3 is CASSSDRGLNQPQHF. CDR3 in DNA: TGTGCCAGCAGTAGCGACAGGGGACTCAATCAGCCCCAGCATTTT.